Listed here is a single T cell receptor (beta chain). The sample is drawn from a study of blood T cell repertoires in COVID-19. At the level of the study: COVID-19 samples, acute and convalescent, were from the United States, Italy and Spain. The cDNA or gDNA used as material had been derived from T cells, B-cell-depleted T cells, or PBMCs.

Study processing details: How many nucleated cells were present was estimated from reference gene primer amplification. TCRdb's copy holds only in-frame clones and misses some; the assay was immunoSEQ multiplex PCR. For V, J and clone size, that table is used; D and trimming come from the DNA. This sample has over 150,000 clones, with about 88% found just once. There are 14 residues in the CDR3. Germline CDR1 is SGHNT and CDR2 is YYREEE (reference sequence). V lost 6 bases and J lost 5; bases outside the gene matches: 8. The source of this sequence is a middle-aged man with active or convalescent COVID-19. Sequencing was performed on peripheral blood. V and J are TRBV5-4 and TRBJ2-7; 10 bases fit TRBD1. This chain's CDR3 is CASTPGQGSHEQYF. The CDR3, as DNA: TGTGCCAGCACTCCGGGACAGGGGTCTCACGAGCAGTACTTC.